Below are 3 T cell receptor beta chains sequenced from a single sample in a study of T-cell reconstitution after alpha-beta-depleted transplantation in children. Researchers prepared the TCRbeta library using unique molecular identifiers, the study reports. One entry per CDR3 protein results from TCRdb running MiXCR on the PCR reads. The sample gives hundreds of thousands of distinct CDR3 sequences, 13% of which show up once; 2.2% is in the top ten. Here the sequenced sample was PBMCs, mostly from graft donor cells, taken 360 days after TCRalphabeta/CD19-depleted stem cell transplant. The origin of the receptors is a male patient aged 10-17 years who had a stem cell transplant for acute myeloid leukemia, so the T cells may come from the graft donor.

This clonotype was observed at least ten times. This sequence joins TRBV20-1 and TRBJ2-2; 8 bases agree with TRBD2. Germline CDR1 reads DFQATT; CDR2 reads SNEGSKA (reference sequence). The CDR3 runs to 17 residues. J gave up 6 bases and V 4 bases, and 16 bases lay outside the gene matches. The CDR3 DNA reads as TGCAGTGCTATGCCCCCTGAAGCGGGAGTAGTTTCCGGGGAGCTGTTTTTT. Translation gives CSAMPPEAGVVSGELFF.

This clonotype was seen ten or more times. The gene calls are TRBV28 and TRBJ2-7; TRBD1 is a possible D gene (6 bases). CDR1 and CDR2 (germline): MDHEN, SYDVKM. The CDR3 has 14 amino acids. The V end lost 2 bases, the J end lost 9 bases, and 17 bases lay between the germline ends. The CDR3 loop is CASSLPTTGYVQYF. In DNA form, the CDR3 reads TGTGCCAGCAGTTTACCGACTACAGGGTATGTGCAGTACTTC.

V usage is TRBV20-1 and J usage is TRBJ1-2, with 9 bases aligning to TRBD1. CDR3 size: 12 residues. Germline V gives CDR1 DFQATT, CDR2 SNEGSKA (reference sequence). V was pared by 8 bases and J by 5 bases, with 6 bases of the junction left unmatched. As DNA, the CDR3 is TGCAGTCATACAGGGGGCGCGTATGGCTACACCTTC. Its protein product is CSHTGGAYGYTF.